This T cell receptor (beta chain) was sequenced for a study of post-analysis software for immune sequencing data. In the study overall: Both relapsing-remitting and secondary progressive multiple sclerosis featured among the disease courses, as did progressive-relapsing multiple sclerosis.

Per the germline V gene, CDR1 is DFQATT and CDR2 is SNEGSKA (reference sequence). Deletions cut 0 bases from V and 0 bases from J, with 15 bases between. The length of the CDR3 is 17 residues. Prepared TCR beta cDNA libraries contained unique molecular identifiers. TCRdb ran MiXCR on the PCR reads and lists one entry per CDR3 protein. This table holds about 810,000 distinct CDR3 sequences, roughly 50% found once. Findings and caveats of the study: Versus controls, multiple sclerosis patients showed significantly lower diversity (normalized Chao1). Strong co-clustering by F measure was seen for same-batch samples. Compared with controls, patients had more of about 5 TRBV segments, including TRBV5-6, TRBV5-1 and TRBV20-1.

Comments on this clonotype: What it binds is unknown.

Sequenced sample: blood. This sequence originates from a girl aged 5-17 years with multiple sclerosis. This chain joins TRBV20-1 and TRBJ1-5, with TRBD1 as a possible D gene (5 bases). CDR3 nucleotides: TGCAGTGCTAGAGATCTCGGGGCCGGGGTTAGCAATCAGCCCCAGCATTTT. It specifies CSARDLGAGVSNQPQHF.